This TCR beta chain was identified during a study of T cells in Graves' hyperthyroidism and ophthalmopathy. This clonotype showed up many times. Using around 10 ml of fresh peripheral blood, PBMCs were prepared. The CDR3 runs 12 residues. V lost 7 bases, J lost 0 bases, and 5 bases lay in between. Germline V CDR1 and CDR2: SEHNR, FQNEAQ (reference sequence). It was RNA transcripts that yielded the amplified TCR beta CDR3 regions. The HTBI primer set drove a first-round RT-PCR of the TCR CDR3. TCRdb called the multiplex PCR reads again in MiXCR, with one record for every CDR3 protein. The table includes 300,000 to 400,000 distinct CDR3 sequences, approximately 22% detected once.

Sequencing was done on a sample of blood. This chain connects TRBV7-9 to TRBJ2-3; D call uncertain. This TCR was sampled from a woman aged 45-59 years with Graves' hyperthyroidism. DNA of the CDR3: TGTGCCAGCACTTCTAGCACAGATACGCAGTATTTT. This encodes CASTSSTDTQYF.